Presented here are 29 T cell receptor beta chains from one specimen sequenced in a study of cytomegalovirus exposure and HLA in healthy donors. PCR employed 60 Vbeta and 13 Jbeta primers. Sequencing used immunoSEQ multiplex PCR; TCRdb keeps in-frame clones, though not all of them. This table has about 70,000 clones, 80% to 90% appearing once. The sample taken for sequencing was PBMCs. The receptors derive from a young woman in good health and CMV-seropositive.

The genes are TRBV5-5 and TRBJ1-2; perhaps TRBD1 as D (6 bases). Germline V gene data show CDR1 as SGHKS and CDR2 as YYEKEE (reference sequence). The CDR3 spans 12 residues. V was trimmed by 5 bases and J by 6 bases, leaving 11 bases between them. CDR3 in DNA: TGTGCCAGCAGGCTAAACAGGGATGGCTACACCTTC. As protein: CASRLNRDGYTF.

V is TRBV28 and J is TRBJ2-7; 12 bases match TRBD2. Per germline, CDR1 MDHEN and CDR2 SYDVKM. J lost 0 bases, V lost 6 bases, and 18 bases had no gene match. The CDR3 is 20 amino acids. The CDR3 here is CASRTQGTGLAGRSSYEQYF. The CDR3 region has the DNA TGTGCCAGCAGAACACAGGGGACGGGACTAGCGGGCCGGAGCTCCTACGAGCAGTACTTC.

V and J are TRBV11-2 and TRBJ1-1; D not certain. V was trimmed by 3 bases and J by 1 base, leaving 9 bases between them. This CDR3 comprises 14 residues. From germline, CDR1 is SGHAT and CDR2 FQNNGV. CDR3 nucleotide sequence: TGTGCCAGCAGCTTTCAGGATAAGAACACTGAAGCTTTCTTT. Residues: CASSFQDKNTEAFF.

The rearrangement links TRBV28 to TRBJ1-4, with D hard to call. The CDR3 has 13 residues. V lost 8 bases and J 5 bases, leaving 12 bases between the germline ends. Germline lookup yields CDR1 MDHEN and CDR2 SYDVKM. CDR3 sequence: CASAQVENEKLFF. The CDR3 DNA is TGTGCCAGCGCGCAGGTCGAAAATGAAAAACTGTTTTTT.

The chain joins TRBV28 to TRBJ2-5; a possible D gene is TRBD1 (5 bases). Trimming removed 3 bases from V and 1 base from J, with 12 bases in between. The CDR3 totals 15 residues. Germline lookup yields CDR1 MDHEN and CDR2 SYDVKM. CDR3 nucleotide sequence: TGTGCCAGCAGTTTCCAGGGTGCTAGCCAAGAGACCCAGTACTTC. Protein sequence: CASSFQGASQETQYF.

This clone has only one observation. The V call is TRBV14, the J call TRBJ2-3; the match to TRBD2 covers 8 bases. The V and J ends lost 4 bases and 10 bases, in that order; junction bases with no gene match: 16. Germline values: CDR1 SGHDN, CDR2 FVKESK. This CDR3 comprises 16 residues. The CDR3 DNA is TGTGCCAGCAGCCCCTCAATCTCTAGCGGGCCGAGGGCGCAGTATTTT. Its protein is CASSPSISSGPRAQYF.

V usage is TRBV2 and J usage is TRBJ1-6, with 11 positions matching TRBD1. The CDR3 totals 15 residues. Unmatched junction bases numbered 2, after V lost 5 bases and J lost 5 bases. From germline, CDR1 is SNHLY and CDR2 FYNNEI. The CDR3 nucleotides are TGTGCCAGCAGTCCGGGACAGGGGGATAATTCACCCCTCCACTTT. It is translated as CASSPGQGDNSPLHF.

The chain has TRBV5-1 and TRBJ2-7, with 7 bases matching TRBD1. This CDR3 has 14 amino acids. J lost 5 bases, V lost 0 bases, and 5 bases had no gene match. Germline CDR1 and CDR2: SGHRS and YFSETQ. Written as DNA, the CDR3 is TGCGCCAGCAGCTTGGGCCGGGACAGCCACGAGCAGTACTTC. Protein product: CASSLGRDSHEQYF.

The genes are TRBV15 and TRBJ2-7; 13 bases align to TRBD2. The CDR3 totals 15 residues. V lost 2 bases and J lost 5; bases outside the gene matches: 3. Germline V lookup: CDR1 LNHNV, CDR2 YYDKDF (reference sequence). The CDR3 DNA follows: TGTGCCACCAGCAGACGGACTAGCGGGAGCAACGAGCAGTACTTC. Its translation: CATSRRTSGSNEQYF.

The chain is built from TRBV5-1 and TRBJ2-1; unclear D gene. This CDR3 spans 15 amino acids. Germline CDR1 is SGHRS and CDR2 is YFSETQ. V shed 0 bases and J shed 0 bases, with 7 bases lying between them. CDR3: CASSLGYTSYNEQFF. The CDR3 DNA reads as TGCGCCAGCAGCTTGGGGTACACCTCCTACAATGAGCAGTTCTTC.

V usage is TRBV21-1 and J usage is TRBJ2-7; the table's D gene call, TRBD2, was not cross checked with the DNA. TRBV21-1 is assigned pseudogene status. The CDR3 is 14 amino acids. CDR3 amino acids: CASTPREAPYEQYF. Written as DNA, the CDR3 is TGTGCCAGCACCCCCCGGGAAGCGCCCTACGAGCAGTACTTC.

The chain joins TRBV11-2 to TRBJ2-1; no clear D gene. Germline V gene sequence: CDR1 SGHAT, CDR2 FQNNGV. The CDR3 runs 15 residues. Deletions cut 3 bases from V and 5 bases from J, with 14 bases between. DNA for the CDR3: TGTGCCAGCAGCTTGAGGCTCTCGGCTAACAATGAGCAGTTCTTC. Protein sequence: CASSLRLSANNEQFF.

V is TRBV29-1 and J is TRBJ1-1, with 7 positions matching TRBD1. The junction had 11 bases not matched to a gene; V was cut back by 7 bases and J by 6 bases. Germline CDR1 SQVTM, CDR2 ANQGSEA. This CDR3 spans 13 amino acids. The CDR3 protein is CSALDRVFAEAFF. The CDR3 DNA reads TGCAGCGCACTCGACAGGGTCTTTGCTGAAGCTTTCTTT.

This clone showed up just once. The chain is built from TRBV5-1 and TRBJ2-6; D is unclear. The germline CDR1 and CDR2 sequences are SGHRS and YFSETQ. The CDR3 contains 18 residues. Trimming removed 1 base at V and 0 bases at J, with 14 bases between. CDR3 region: CASSLRAARYSGANVLTF. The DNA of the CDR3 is TGCGCCAGCAGCTTGCGCGCGGCTCGATACTCTGGGGCCAACGTCCTGACTTTC.

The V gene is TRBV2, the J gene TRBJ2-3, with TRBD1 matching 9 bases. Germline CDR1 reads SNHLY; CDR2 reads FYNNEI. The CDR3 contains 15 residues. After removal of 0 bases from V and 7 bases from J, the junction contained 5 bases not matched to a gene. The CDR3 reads CASSEAWTGANTQYF. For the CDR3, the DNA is TGTGCCAGCAGTGAAGCGTGGACAGGGGCAAATACGCAGTATTTT.

The CDR3 DNA reads TGTGCCAGCAGTACCAACGACAGGGGGCTCAACAATGAGCAGTTCTTC. This gives the protein CASSTNDRGLNNEQFF. The chain uses TRBV2 and TRBJ2-1; TRBD1 matches at 10 bases. V lost 5 bases, J lost 5 bases, and 9 bases stayed unmatched. CDR3 length: 16 amino acids. Germline V gives CDR1 SNHLY, CDR2 FYNNEI. The variable domain in full, completed from reference TRBV2 and TRBJ2-1, reads EPEVTQTPSHQVTQMGQEVILRCVPISNHLYFYWYRQILGQKVEFLVSFYNNEISEKSEIFDDQFSVERPDGSNFTLKIRSTKLEDSAMYFCASSTNDRGLNNEQFFGPGTRLTVL.

CDR3 in DNA: TGTGCCAGCAGCAGAGAGAATAGCGGGAACCTAGCCAAAAACATTCAGTACTTC. Translation: CASSRENSGNLAKNIQYF. The rearrangement uses TRBV4-2 and TRBJ2-4; TRBD2 matches at 8 bases. This CDR3 region has 18 residues. The germline V gene has CDR1 LGHNA and CDR2 YNFKEQ. Trimming cost V 5 bases and J 0 bases; bases outside gene matches: 12.

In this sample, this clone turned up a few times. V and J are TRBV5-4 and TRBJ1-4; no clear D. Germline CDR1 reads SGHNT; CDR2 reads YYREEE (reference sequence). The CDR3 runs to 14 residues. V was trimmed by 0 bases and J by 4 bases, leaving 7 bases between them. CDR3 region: CASSLVSDNEKLFF. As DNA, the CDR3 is TGTGCCAGCAGCTTGGTCTCAGATAATGAAAAACTGTTTTTT.

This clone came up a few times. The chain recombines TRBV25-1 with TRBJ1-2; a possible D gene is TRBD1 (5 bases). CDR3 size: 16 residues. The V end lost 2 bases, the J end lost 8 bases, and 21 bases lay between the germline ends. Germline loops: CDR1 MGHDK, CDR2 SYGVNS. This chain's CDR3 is CASSEVGWAGLEGYTF. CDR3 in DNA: TGTGCCAGCAGTGAAGTTGGGTGGGCAGGGTTGGAAGGCTACACCTTC.

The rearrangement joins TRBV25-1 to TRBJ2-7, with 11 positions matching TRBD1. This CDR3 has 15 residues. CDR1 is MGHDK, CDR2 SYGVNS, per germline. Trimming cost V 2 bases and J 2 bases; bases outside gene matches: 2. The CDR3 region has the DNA TGTGCCAGCAGTGAACCGGGACAGGGGGCCTACGAGCAGTACTTC. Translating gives CASSEPGQGAYEQYF.

The CDR3 DNA reads TGCAGCGTCCCTCAAAACGACAGAAACTCGGATGAAGCTTTCTTT. Translating it yields CSVPQNDRNSDEAFF. The gene calls are TRBV29-1 and TRBJ1-1, with D possibly being TRBD1 (5 bases). Germline CDR1 SQVTM, CDR2 ANQGSEA. The CDR3 spans 15 residues. V dropped 6 bases and J dropped 7 bases, with 24 bases sitting between them.

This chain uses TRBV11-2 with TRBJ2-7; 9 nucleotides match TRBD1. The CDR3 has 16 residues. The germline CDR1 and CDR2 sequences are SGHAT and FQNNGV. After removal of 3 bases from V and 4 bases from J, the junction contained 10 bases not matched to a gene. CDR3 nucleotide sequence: TGTGCCAGCAGCTTTAGACCGGGACAGGGTGTGTACGAGCAGTACTTC. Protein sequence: CASSFRPGQGVYEQYF.

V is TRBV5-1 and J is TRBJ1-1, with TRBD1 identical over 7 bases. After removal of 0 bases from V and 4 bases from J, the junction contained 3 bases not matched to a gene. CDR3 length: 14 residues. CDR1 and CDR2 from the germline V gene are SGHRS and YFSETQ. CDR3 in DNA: TGCGCCAGCAGCTTGGCAGGGGGTGTCACTGAAGCTTTCTTT. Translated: CASSLAGGVTEAFF.

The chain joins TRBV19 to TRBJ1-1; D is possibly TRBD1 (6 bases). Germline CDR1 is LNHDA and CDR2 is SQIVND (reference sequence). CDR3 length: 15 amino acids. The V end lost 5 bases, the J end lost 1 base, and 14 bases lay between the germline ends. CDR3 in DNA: TGTGCCAGTAGTCTCGGCCAGGGGACGAACACTGAAGCTTTCTTT. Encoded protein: CASSLGQGTNTEAFF.

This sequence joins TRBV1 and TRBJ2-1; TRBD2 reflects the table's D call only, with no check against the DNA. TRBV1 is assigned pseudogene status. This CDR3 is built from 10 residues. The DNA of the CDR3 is TGCACCAGCAGCCTAACGGGTCCGTTCTTC. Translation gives CTSSLTGPFF.

This CDR3 is CASSYKRLGNEQFF. The DNA of the CDR3 is TGTGCCAGCAGCTACAAGCGGTTGGGCAATGAGCAGTTCTTC. This sequence joins TRBV6-6 and TRBJ2-1; TRBD2 might be the D (5 bases). There are 14 residues in the CDR3. The germline CDR1 and CDR2 sequences are MNHNY and SVGAGI (reference sequence). V lost 6 bases and J lost 6, with 15 bases in between.

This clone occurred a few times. The CDR3 loop is CASSEGGLAGVQTQYF. As DNA, the CDR3 is TGTGCCAGCAGTGAAGGCGGTCTAGCGGGAGTACAGACCCAGTACTTC. The chain links TRBV2 to TRBJ2-5; the match to TRBD2 covers 10 bases. Trimming at V came to 1 base and at J to 6 bases, leaving 8 bases not matched to a gene. This CDR3 comprises 16 residues. Germline V gives CDR1 SNHLY, CDR2 FYNNEI.

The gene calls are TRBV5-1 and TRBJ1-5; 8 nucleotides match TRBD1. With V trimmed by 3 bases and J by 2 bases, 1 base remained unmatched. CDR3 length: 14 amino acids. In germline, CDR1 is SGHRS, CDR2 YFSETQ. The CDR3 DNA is TGCGCCAGCAGCTCGGGACAGGGCAATCAGCCCCAGCATTTT. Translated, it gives CASSSGQGNQPQHF. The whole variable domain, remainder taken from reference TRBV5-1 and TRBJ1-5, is KAGVTQTPRYLIKTRGQQVTLSCSPISGHRSVSWYQQTPGQGLQFLFEYFSETQRNKGNFPGRFSGRQFSNSRSEMNVSTLELGDSALYLCASSSGQGNQPQHFGDGTRLSIL.

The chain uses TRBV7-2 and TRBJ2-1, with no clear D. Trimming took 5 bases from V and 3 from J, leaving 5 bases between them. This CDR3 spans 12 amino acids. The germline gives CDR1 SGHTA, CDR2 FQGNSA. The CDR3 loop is CASSQYYNEQFF. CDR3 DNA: TGTGCCAGCAGCCAGTACTACAATGAGCAGTTCTTC.